A selection of T cell receptor beta chains follows, all from one sample in a study of shared clonotypes between healthy human individuals. The method was immunoSEQ multiplex PCR; TCRdb's version includes in-frame clones alone and lacks a portion of them. The data show 1.4 million or so clones, about 98.5% seen once. The source material was naive CD4+ T cells sorted from blood. Every receptor here comes from a man aged 25-45 years in good health. Each CDR3 is given with its conserved first and last residue. The order of the fields is clone size, V gene, D gene, J gene, CDR3 DNA, CDR3 protein. A D gene is named only where the DNA matches it firmly. Size values are once, few and many counts, or a class for expanded clones, and some rows have none.

clone_size: .
v_call: TRBV7-8
d_call: .
j_call: TRBJ2-3
cdr3_nt: TGTGCCAGCAGCTACCAGGGACGTTCGACTAGCACAGATACGCAGTATTTT
cdr3_aa: CASSYQGRSTSTDTQYF

clone_size: .
v_call: TRBV5-1
d_call: TRBD1
j_call: TRBJ1-2
cdr3_nt: TGCGCCAGCAGCGTAAACAGGGGTTGGGGCTACACCTTC
cdr3_aa: CASSVNRGWGYTF

clone_size: .
v_call: TRBV7-8
d_call: TRBD1
j_call: TRBJ1-5
cdr3_nt: TGTGCCAGCAGCCAGGGGACAGGGGGTAAGCAGCCCCAGCATTTT
cdr3_aa: CASSQGTGGKQPQHF

clone_size: .
v_call: TRBV29-1
d_call: TRBD1
j_call: TRBJ1-1
cdr3_nt: TGCAGCGTCGGGACAGGGTCTGAAGCTTTCTTT
cdr3_aa: CSVGTGSEAFF

clone_size: .
v_call: TRBV15
d_call: .
j_call: TRBJ2-1
cdr3_nt: TGTGCCACCAGCAGAGATCTCGCCAGTACGAATGAGCAGTTCTTC
cdr3_aa: CATSRDLASTNEQFF

clone_size: .
v_call: TRBV2
d_call: .
j_call: TRBJ1-3
cdr3_nt: TGTGCCAGCACCATAGTACAGGCCCCTGGAAACACCATATATTTT
cdr3_aa: CASTIVQAPGNTIYF

clone_size: once
v_call: TRBV28
d_call: TRBD1
j_call: TRBJ2-5
cdr3_nt: TGTGCCAGCAAGAGGGACAGACAAGAGACCCAGTACTTC
cdr3_aa: CASKRDRQETQYF

clone_size: .
v_call: TRBV10-2
d_call: .
j_call: TRBJ2-1
cdr3_nt: TGCGCCAGCAAACGGGAGCCCCTCTACAATGAGCAGTTCTTC
cdr3_aa: CASKREPLYNEQFF

clone_size: .
v_call: TRBV2
d_call: .
j_call: TRBJ2-7
cdr3_nt: TGTGCCAGCAGTGATTCAGGGTGGGAGCAGTACTTC
cdr3_aa: CASSDSGWEQYF

clone_size: .
v_call: TRBV30
d_call: .
j_call: TRBJ1-2
cdr3_nt: TGTGCCTGGTACGGGGGGAATGGCTACACCTTC
cdr3_aa: CAWYGGNGYTF

clone_size: .
v_call: TRBV6-5
d_call: .
j_call: TRBJ2-7
cdr3_nt: TGTGCCAGCAGTTACTCAGGCCCCTACGAGCAGTACTTC
cdr3_aa: CASSYSGPYEQYF

clone_size: once
v_call: TRBV7-9
d_call: .
j_call: TRBJ2-7
cdr3_nt: TGTGCCAGCAGCTTAAGACCCTCGGCCTACGAGCAGTACTTC
cdr3_aa: CASSLRPSAYEQYF

clone_size: .
v_call: TRBV5-4
d_call: .
j_call: TRBJ2-5
cdr3_nt: TGTGCCAGCAGCTTGGGTCCCCGGGAGACCCAGTACTTC
cdr3_aa: CASSLGPRETQYF

clone_size: once
v_call: TRBV11-2
d_call: .
j_call: TRBJ2-7
cdr3_nt: TGTGCCAGCAGCAATATCAGGGGAAGCAGCTACGAGCAGTACTTC
cdr3_aa: CASSNIRGSSYEQYF

clone_size: .
v_call: TRBV27
d_call: .
j_call: TRBJ1-2
cdr3_nt: TGTGCCAGCAGTTTGAAGGGTAGCTATGGCTACACCTTC
cdr3_aa: CASSLKGSYGYTF

clone_size: .
v_call: TRBV19
d_call: .
j_call: TRBJ2-1
cdr3_nt: TGTGCCAGTAGTACCTCGAGGATAGGTGACCTTAAAGTCGTAGTCGAGCAGTTCTTC
cdr3_aa: CASSTSRIGDLKVVVEQFF

clone_size: .
v_call: TRBV28
d_call: .
j_call: TRBJ1-5
cdr3_nt: TGTGCCAGCAGGCCCCAGGGGCAGACTCAGCCCCAGCATTTT
cdr3_aa: CASRPQGQTQPQHF

clone_size: .
v_call: TRBV28
d_call: TRBD2
j_call: TRBJ2-7
cdr3_nt: TGTGCCAGCAGTTTGCGGGGGGAATGGAGGTACTTC
cdr3_aa: CASSLRGEWRYF

clone_size: .
v_call: TRBV21-1
d_call: .
j_call: TRBJ2-3
cdr3_nt: TGTGCCAGCAGCAAAGGAGTGTCTAGTGATTTTCAGCGCACAGATACGCAGTATTTT
cdr3_aa: CASSKGVSSDFQRTDTQYF

clone_size: .
v_call: TRBV18
d_call: TRBD1
j_call: TRBJ1-1
cdr3_nt: TGTGCCAGCTCACCGGAAGTAGGGGGCCGCTTGAACACTGAAGCTTTCTTT
cdr3_aa: CASSPEVGGRLNTEAFF

clone_size: .
v_call: TRBV9
d_call: .
j_call: TRBJ2-2
cdr3_nt: TGTGCCAGCAGCGTAGGGGGGACCACCCCCGGGGAGCTGTTTTTT
cdr3_aa: CASSVGGTTPGELFF

clone_size: .
v_call: TRBV10-3
d_call: .
j_call: TRBJ1-4
cdr3_nt: TGTGCCATCAGTGAGGAAGGGGAAAAACTGTTTTTT
cdr3_aa: CAISEEGEKLFF

clone_size: .
v_call: TRBV5-5
d_call: TRBD2
j_call: TRBJ2-5
cdr3_nt: TGTGCCAGCAGCTTGAGGGGAGGGGAGACCCAGTACTTC
cdr3_aa: CASSLRGGETQYF

clone_size: .
v_call: TRBV2
d_call: TRBD1
j_call: TRBJ2-1
cdr3_nt: TGTGCCAGCAGTGCTCAGACAGGGGTCAATGAGCAGTTCTTC
cdr3_aa: CASSAQTGVNEQFF

clone_size: .
v_call: TRBV9
d_call: TRBD1
j_call: TRBJ1-5
cdr3_nt: TGTGCCAGCAGCGTAAAAGGGGGCCGGGGATCACGCAATCAGCCCCAGCATTTT
cdr3_aa: CASSVKGGRGSRNQPQHF

clone_size: .
v_call: TRBV2
d_call: TRBD1
j_call: TRBJ2-7
cdr3_nt: TGTGCCACTGGACAGGGGTTAGGCGAGCAGTACTTC
cdr3_aa: CATGQGLGEQYF

clone_size: .
v_call: TRBV6-5
d_call: .
j_call: TRBJ2-3
cdr3_nt: TGTGCCAGCAGTTACTCGGGAACAGATACGCAGTATTTT
cdr3_aa: CASSYSGTDTQYF

clone_size: .
v_call: TRBV27
d_call: TRBD2
j_call: TRBJ2-3
cdr3_nt: TGTGCCAGCAGTCTCAGACTAGCGGGAGGACCAGATACGCAGTATTTT
cdr3_aa: CASSLRLAGGPDTQYF

clone_size: once
v_call: TRBV14
d_call: .
j_call: TRBJ2-1
cdr3_nt: TGTGCCAGCAGCTTTGGAGTCTACAATGAGCAGTTCTTC
cdr3_aa: CASSFGVYNEQFF